The text below deals with one T cell receptor (beta chain). Its specificity is unknown. It was at deep level that the assay was run. Investigators spread the genomic DNA of each subset evenly over several immunoSEQ plates. Measured with immunoSEQ multiplex PCR; TCRdb has only the in-frame clones, and not every one. The sample shows around 500,000 clones, 70% to 85% of them seen only once. These data are taken from a study of shared clonotypes between healthy human individuals. Per the germline V gene, CDR1 is WSHSY and CDR2 is SAAADI. The CDR3 sequence is 15 residues long. V was pared by 2 bases and J by 1 base, with 0 bases of the junction left unmatched. Tens of millions of PBMCs were counted before genomic DNA extraction. General study points: How much donors shared clonotypes was expected to be affected by sequencing depth.

The chain recombines TRBV10-2 with TRBJ2-1, with 9 nucleotides matching TRBD1. Sequencing was done on a sample of PBMCs. The clonotype was recovered from a woman in her forties in good health. Some clones in this sample may be carry-over from other donors' samples. The CDR3 is CASSEDRGSYNEQFF. DNA for the CDR3: TGCGCCAGCAGTGAGGACAGGGGGTCCTACAATGAGCAGTTCTTC.